One and the same sample provided the 20 T cell receptor beta chains below, sequenced in a study of read filtering for tumor transcriptome and immune sequencing. Molecular barcoded adaptors covering alpha/delta and beta/gamma chains were used on 400 to 450 ng RNA. One entry per CDR3 protein results from TCRdb running MiXCR on the reads. The sample shows around 140,000 distinct CDR3 sequences, over 10% of them seen only once. The specimen sequenced was a population of CD138-negative cells sorted from bone marrow. These receptors all stem from a donor aged 40 or older with multiple myeloma.

This clonotype was observed many times. The chain carries TRBV11-2 and TRBJ2-7, with TRBD2 matching 8 bases. With V trimmed by 1 base and J by 1 base, 3 bases remained unmatched. CDR1 and CDR2 from the germline V gene are SGHAT and FQNNGV. The CDR3 has 15 residues. This CDR3 reads CASSLVTSGSYEQYF. The CDR3 DNA follows: TGTGCCAGCAGCTTAGTTACTAGCGGATCCTACGAGCAGTACTTC.

This clonotype was seen many times. J is TRBJ2-1 and V is TRBV29-1; D is unclear. Per germline, CDR1 SQVTM and CDR2 ANQGSEA. CDR3 length: 11 amino acids. V gave up 6 bases and J gave up 4 bases, with 7 bases separating them. In DNA form, the CDR3 reads TGCAGCGTATCCACGTACAATGAGCAGTTCTTC. Protein: CSVSTYNEQFF.

This clonotype was recorded many times. CDR3 in DNA: TGTGCCAGCAGCTCCCCGTACAGGGGTGTCGATACGCAGTATTTT. It codes for CASSSPYRGVDTQYF. This chain uses TRBV11-2 with TRBJ2-3, with 7 bases identical to TRBD1. The CDR3 length is 15 residues. Germline CDR1 SGHAT, CDR2 FQNNGV. The trim removed 4 bases at V and 6 bases at J, leaving 10 bases unmatched.

In its sample, this clonotype was seen many times. The genes are TRBV19 and TRBJ2-1; 14 bases line up with TRBD2. The CDR3 spans 16 residues. Looked up from germline, CDR1 is LNHDA and CDR2 is SQIVND (reference sequence). J lost 9 bases, V lost 1 base, and 5 bases had no gene match. CDR3 sequence: CASSIGGTSGSIEQFF. The CDR3 nucleotides are TGTGCCAGTAGTATAGGGGGGACTAGCGGGAGCATTGAGCAGTTCTTC.

The chain combines TRBV4-3 with TRBJ1-5, with D unresolved. Between the trimmed V and J ends, which lost 4 bases and 4 bases, there was a span of 17 bases. Germline V gives CDR1 LGHNA, CDR2 YSLEER. This CDR3 is built from 16 residues. The CDR3 sequence: CASSRALGQPNQPQHF. CDR3 in DNA: TGCGCCAGCAGCCGAGCATTGGGCCAACCGAATCAGCCCCAGCATTTT.

Comment on this clonotype: This probably arose from a read error, given a far larger clone one base away. J is TRBJ1-4 and V is TRBV7-3; D unclear. CDR1 SGHTA and CDR2 FQGTGA come from the germline V gene. This CDR3 has 13 amino acids. CDR3 nucleotide sequence: TGTGCCAGCAGCTTAGCGGGTGATGAAAAACTGATTTTT. This codes for CASSLAGDEKLIF. Complete variable domain (other parts from reference TRBV7-3 and TRBJ1-4): GAGVSQTPSNKVTEKGKYVELRCDPISGHTALYWYRQSLGQGPEFLIYFQGTGAADDSGLPNDRFFAVRPEGSVSTLKIQRTERGDSAVYLCASSLAGDEKLIFGSGTQLSVL.

This clonotype was counted only a few times. The gene calls are TRBV5-1 and TRBJ2-2, with D tentatively TRBD1 or TRBD2 (5 bases each). Germline-derived CDR1 and CDR2 are SGHRS and YFSETQ. The CDR3 extends over 15 amino acids. V lost 4 bases to trimming and J lost 0 bases, with 10 bases between them. For the CDR3, the DNA is TGCGCCAGCAGCGGGACGGAACCGAACACCGGGGAGCTGTTTTTT. This translates into CASSGTEPNTGELFF.

Remarks on this clonotype: Lacking the conserved final phenylalanine or tryptophan, this CDR3 likely reflects a read error. The CDR3 sequence is CATSRERRQETQYS. DNA of the CDR3: TGTGCCACCAGCAGAGAGCGCCGACAAGAGACCCAGTACTCC. The J gene is TRBJ2-5, the V gene TRBV15; D remains ambiguous. This CDR3 has 14 amino acids. Looked up from germline, CDR1 is LNHNV and CDR2 is YYDKDF (reference sequence). V dropped 0 bases and J dropped 2 bases, with 7 bases sitting between them.

This clonotype was counted many times. This chain connects TRBV11-1 to TRBJ2-1; 11 bases are a match to TRBD2. The CDR3 has 14 residues. The trim removed 5 bases at V and 15 bases at J, leaving 12 bases unmatched. Looked up from germline, CDR1 is SGHAT and CDR2 is FQDESV (reference sequence). CDR3 in DNA: TGTGCCAGCAGCGGGGGACTAGCGGAAGATGGCACGTTCTTC. It codes for CASSGGLAEDGTFF.

There are many counts of this clonotype. The rearrangement joins TRBV19 to TRBJ2-7; D is unresolved. CDR1 and CDR2 (germline): LNHDA, SQIVND (reference sequence). Deletions cut 1 base from V and 2 bases from J, with 12 bases between. The CDR3 loop spans 15 amino acids. CDR3 protein: CASSIAQTDTYEQYF. The CDR3 DNA is TGTGCCAGTAGTATAGCTCAGACTGATACCTACGAGCAGTACTTC.

The chain is built from TRBV7-8 and TRBJ2-7, with no clear D. V was pared by 1 base and J by 7 bases, with 20 bases between. From germline, CDR1 is SGHVS and CDR2 FQNEAQ. CDR3 size: 16 residues. In DNA form, the CDR3 reads TGTGCCAGCAGCTTAGGGAGAGTTGCGGCCAAATTGGAGCAGTACTTC. Translating it yields CASSLGRVAAKLEQYF. Combining the CDR3 with reference TRBV7-8 and TRBJ2-7 gives the whole variable domain GAGVSQSPRYKVAKRGQDVALRCDPISGHVSLFWYQQALGQGPEFLTYFQNEAQLDKSGLPSDRFFAERPEGSVSTLKIQRTQQEDSAVYLCASSLGRVAAKLEQYFGPGTRLTVT.

This chain links TRBV29-1 with TRBJ2-5, with 13 nucleotides matching TRBD2. Germline assignment: CDR1 SQVTM and CDR2 ANQGSEA. The ends lost 4 bases at V and 7 bases at J; junction bases unmatched: 12. This CDR3 has 16 residues. CDR3 bases: TGCAGCGTTGGTTCCGGGACTAGCGGGACCCTCGGGACCCAGTACTTC. Its protein is CSVGSGTSGTLGTQYF. The whole variable domain, remainder taken from reference TRBV29-1 and TRBJ2-5, is SAVISQKPSRDICQRGTSLTIQCQVDSQVTMMFWYRQQPGQSLTLIATANQGSEATYESGFVIDKFPISRPNLTFSTLTVSNMSPEDSSIYLCSVGSGTSGTLGTQYFGPGTRLLVL.

To note about this clonotype: This may come from a read error, since a much larger clone is one base off. The CDR3: CDSSPPGANVLTF. DNA for the CDR3: TGTGACAGCAGCCCCCCCGGGGCCAACGTCCTGACTTTC. This rearrangement joins TRBV11-2 to TRBJ2-6; D is undetermined. Germline V gives CDR1 SGHAT, CDR2 FQNNGV. The CDR3 extends over 13 amino acids.

In regard to this clonotype: A read error may account for a junction end that differs from germline. The chain uses TRBV6-2 or TRBV6-3 and TRBJ1-5; 9 bases are a match to TRBD1. Looked up from germline, CDR1 is MNHEY and CDR2 is SVGEGT. This CDR3 spans 15 amino acids. The chain's CDR3 is CAGRRDRVSNQPQHF. CDR3 sequence (DNA): TGTGCCGGCAGACGGGACAGGGTTAGCAATCAGCCCCAGCATTTT.

This clonotype has just a few counts. The CDR3 here is CASSFSVTADTQYF. The CDR3 DNA is TGTGCCAGCAGCTTTAGCGTGACGGCAGATACGCAGTATTTT. The chain combines TRBV11-3 with TRBJ2-3, with a tentative D call TRBD2 (5 bases). Germline V gene lookup returns CDR1 SGHNT and CDR2 YENEEA. Trimming removed 3 bases from V and 4 bases from J, with 11 bases in between. The CDR3 consists of 14 residues.

This chain joins TRBV6-2 or TRBV6-3 and TRBJ2-7, with D unclear. The CDR3 is made up of 13 amino acids. V was clipped by 10 bases and J by 7 bases, with 20 bases between them. Germline CDR1 reads MNHEY; CDR2 reads SVGEGT. The CDR3 nucleotides read TGTGCCACCCGGGCACCGGCTCGTTGGGAGCAGTACTTC. Residues: CATRAPARWEQYF.

This clonotype was recorded a few times. It may be a read error: a sequence one base away is much more abundant. The genes are TRBV7-6 and TRBJ2-1; D is unresolved. The CDR3 length is 13 residues. Germline V CDR1 and CDR2: SGHVS, FNYEAQ. The CDR3 reads CASTSGAYSEQFF. The CDR3 bases are TGTGCCAGTACCTCCGGAGCTTACAGTGAGCAGTTCTTC.

The rearrangement links TRBV4-2 to TRBJ1-2, with D perhaps matching TRBD1 (5 bases). V lost 0 bases and J 7 bases, leaving 12 bases between the germline ends. Per the germline V gene, CDR1 is LGHNA and CDR2 is YNFKEQ. The CDR3 has 14 residues. In DNA form, the CDR3 reads TGTGCCAGCAGCCAAGATAGGGGAGCTGGTGGCTACACCTTC. Translation: CASSQDRGAGGYTF.

Concerning this clonotype: In this CDR3 the conserved last residue, phenylalanine or tryptophan, is missing, so a read error is likely. The chain has TRBV7-9 and TRBJ2-3; TRBD2 aligns across 7 bases. Germline V gives CDR1 SEHNR, CDR2 FQNEAQ (reference sequence). J lost 2 bases, V lost 4 bases, and 12 bases had no gene match. This CDR3 region has 17 residues. The CDR3 reads CASSWGTTRMYTDTQYS. The CDR3 region has the DNA TGTGCCAGCAGCTGGGGGACTACCCGGATGTACACAGATACGCAGTATTCT.

About this clonotype itself: Just one base apart from a much larger clone, this may be a read error. The V and J genes are TRBV3-1 and TRBJ1-5; no definite D call. Germline CDR1 and CDR2: LGHDT and YNNKEL (reference sequence). The CDR3 spans 13 residues. The V and J ends lost 2 bases and 6 bases respectively, with 8 bases between them. The CDR3 here is CASSQFSGQPQHF. The DNA of the CDR3 is TGTGCCAGCAGCCAATTTAGCGGTCAGCCCCAGCATTTT.